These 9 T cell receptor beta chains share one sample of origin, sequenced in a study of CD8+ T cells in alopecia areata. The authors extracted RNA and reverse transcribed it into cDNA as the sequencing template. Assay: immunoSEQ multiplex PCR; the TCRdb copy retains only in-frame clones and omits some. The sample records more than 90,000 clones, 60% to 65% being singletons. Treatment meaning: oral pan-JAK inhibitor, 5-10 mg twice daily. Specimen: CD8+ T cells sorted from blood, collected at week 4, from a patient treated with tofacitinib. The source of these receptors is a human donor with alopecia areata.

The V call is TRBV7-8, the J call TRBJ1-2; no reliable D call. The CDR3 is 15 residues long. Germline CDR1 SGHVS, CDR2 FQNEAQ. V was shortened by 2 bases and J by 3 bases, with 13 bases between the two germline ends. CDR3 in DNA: TGTGCCAGCAGCTTACTAGGTGTCATAGACTATGGCTACACCTTC. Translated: CASSLLGVIDYGYTF.

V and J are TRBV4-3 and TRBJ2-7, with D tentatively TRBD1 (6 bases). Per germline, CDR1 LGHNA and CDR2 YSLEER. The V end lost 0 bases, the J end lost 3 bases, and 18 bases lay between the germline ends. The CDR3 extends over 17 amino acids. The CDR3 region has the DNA TGCGCCAGCAGCCAAGAAAGGGGGATCCATCTAAACTACGAGCAGTACTTC. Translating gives CASSQERGIHLNYEQYF.

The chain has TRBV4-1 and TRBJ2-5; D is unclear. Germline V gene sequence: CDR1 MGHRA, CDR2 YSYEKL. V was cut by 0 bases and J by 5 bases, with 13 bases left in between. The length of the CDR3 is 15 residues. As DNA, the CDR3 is TGCGCCAGCAGCCAAGATCCCCAGGCCTGGGAGACCCAGTACTTC. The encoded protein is CASSQDPQAWETQYF.

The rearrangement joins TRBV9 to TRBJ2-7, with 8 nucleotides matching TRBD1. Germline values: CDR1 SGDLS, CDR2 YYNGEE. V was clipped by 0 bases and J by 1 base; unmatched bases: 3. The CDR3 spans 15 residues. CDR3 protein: CASSVGQGASYEQYF. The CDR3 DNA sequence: TGTGCCAGCAGCGTAGGGCAGGGGGCATCCTACGAGCAGTACTTC.

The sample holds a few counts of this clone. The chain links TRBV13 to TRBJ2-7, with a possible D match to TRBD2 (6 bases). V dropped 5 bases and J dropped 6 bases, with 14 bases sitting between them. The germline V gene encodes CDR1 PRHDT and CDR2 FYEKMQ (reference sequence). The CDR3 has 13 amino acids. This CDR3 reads CASSDVATSEQYF. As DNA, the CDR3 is TGTGCCAGCAGCGACGTAGCGACTAGCGAGCAGTACTTC.

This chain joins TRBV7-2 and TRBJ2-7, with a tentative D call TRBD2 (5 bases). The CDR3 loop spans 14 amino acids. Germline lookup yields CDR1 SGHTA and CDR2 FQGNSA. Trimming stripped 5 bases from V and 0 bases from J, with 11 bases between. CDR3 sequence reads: CASSPLSGSYEQYF. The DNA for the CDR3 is TGTGCCAGCAGCCCCCTCAGCGGCTCCTACGAGCAGTACTTC.

CDR3 loop: CAWRGAAGPYNEQFF. CDR3 nucleotide sequence: TGTGCCTGGAGGGGGGCAGCGGGACCCTACAATGAGCAGTTCTTC. The genes are TRBV30 and TRBJ2-1; weak D call: TRBD2 (7 bases). This CDR3 has 15 residues. V was trimmed by 3 bases and J by 2 bases, leaving 14 bases between them. Germline V gene lookup returns CDR1 GTSNPN and CDR2 SVGIG (reference sequence).

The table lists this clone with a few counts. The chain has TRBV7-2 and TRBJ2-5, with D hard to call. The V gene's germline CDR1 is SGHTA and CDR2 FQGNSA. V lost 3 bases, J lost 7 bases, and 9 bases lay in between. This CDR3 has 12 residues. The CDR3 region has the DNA TGTGCCAGCAGCTTTGAGTCAGGGACCCAGTACTTC. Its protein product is CASSFESGTQYF.

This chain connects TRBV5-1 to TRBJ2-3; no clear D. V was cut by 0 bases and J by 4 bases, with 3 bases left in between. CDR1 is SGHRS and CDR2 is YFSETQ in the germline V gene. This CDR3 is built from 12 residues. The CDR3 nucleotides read TGCGCCAGCAGCTTGGCCGCAGATACGCAGTATTTT. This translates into CASSLAADTQYF.